Sequencing of this TCR beta chain was carried out in a study of blood T cells in healthy people across ages. The germline V gene has CDR1 MDHEN and CDR2 SYDVKM. The V end was cut by 4 bases, the J end by 6 bases, with 19 bases between. This CDR3 is 15 amino acids long. Primed by a sample-barcoded 5' primer and a J-beta primer mix, a second PCR proceeded for about 6 to 12 cycles. TCRdb re-derived calls from the 5' RACE reads in MiXCR, one entry per CDR3 protein. The sample includes roughly 720,000 distinct CDR3 sequences, about 53% of them seen just once. The sample taken for sequencing was blood. The rearrangement uses TRBV28 and TRBJ2-7; D may be TRBD1 (5 bases). This receptor was taken from a man at least 80 years old in good health. This CDR3 reads CASSSPPGGAVEQYF. In DNA, the CDR3 is TGTGCCAGCAGTTCCCCCCCAGGTGGGGCGGTCGAGCAGTACTTC.